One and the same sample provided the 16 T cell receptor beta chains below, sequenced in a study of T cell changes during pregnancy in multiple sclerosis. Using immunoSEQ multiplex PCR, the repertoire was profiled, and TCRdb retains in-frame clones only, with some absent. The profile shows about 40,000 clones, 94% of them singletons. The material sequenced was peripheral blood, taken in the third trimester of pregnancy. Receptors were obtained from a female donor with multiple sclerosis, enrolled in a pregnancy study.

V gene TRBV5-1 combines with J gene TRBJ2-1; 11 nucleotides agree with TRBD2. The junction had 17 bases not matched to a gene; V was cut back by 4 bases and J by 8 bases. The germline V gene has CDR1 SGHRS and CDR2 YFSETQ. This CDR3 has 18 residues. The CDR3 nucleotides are TGCGCCAGCAGCCCCGCCGCGATTAGCGGGAGGGCCGGCGATGAGCAGTTCTTC. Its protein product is CASSPAAISGRAGDEQFF.

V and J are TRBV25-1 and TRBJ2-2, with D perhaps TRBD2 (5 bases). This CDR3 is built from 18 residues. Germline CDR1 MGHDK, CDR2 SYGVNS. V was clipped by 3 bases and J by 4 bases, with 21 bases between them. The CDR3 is CASSDGNGGFFVTGELFF. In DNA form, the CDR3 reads TGTGCCAGCAGTGATGGCAACGGAGGATTTTTTGTCACCGGGGAGCTGTTTTTT. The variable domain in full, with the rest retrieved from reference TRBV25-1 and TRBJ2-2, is EADIYQTPRYLVIGTGKKITLECSQTMGHDKMYWYQQDPGMELHLIHYSYGVNSTEKGDLSSESTVSRIRTEHFPLTLESARPSHTSQYLCASSDGNGGFFVTGELFFGEGSRLTVL.

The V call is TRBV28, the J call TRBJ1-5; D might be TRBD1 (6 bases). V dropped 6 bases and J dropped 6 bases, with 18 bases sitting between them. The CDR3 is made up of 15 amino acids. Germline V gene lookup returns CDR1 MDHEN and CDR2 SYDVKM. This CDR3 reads CASSQTGQRGQPQHF. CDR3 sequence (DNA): TGTGCCAGCAGCCAAACGGGACAACGGGGTCAGCCCCAGCATTTT. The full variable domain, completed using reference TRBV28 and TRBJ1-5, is DVKVTQSSRYLVKRTGEKVFLECVQDMDHENMFWYRQDPGLGLRLIYFSYDVKMKEKGDIPEGYSVSREKKERFSLILESASTNQTSMYLCASSQTGQRGQPQHFGDGTRLSIL.

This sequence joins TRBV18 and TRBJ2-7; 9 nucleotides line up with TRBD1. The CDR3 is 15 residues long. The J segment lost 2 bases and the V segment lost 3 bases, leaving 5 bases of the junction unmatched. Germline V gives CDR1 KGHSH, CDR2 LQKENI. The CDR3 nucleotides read TGTGCCAGCTCACCGCGGACAGGGGTACCCTACGAGCAGTACTTC. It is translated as CASSPRTGVPYEQYF.

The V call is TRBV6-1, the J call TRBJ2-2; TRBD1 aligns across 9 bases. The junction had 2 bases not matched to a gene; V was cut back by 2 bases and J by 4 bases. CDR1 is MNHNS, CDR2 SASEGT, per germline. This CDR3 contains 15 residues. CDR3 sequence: CASSEMTGGTGELFF. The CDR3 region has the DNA TGTGCCAGCAGTGAAATGACAGGGGGCACCGGGGAGCTGTTTTTT.

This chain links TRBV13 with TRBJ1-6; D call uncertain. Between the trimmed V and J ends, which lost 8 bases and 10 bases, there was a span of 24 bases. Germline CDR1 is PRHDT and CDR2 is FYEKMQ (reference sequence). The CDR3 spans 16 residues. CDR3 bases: TGTGCCAGCGCTATACTCCCTGCAGGTCGTCGGTCACCCCTCCACTTT. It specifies CASAILPAGRRSPLHF.

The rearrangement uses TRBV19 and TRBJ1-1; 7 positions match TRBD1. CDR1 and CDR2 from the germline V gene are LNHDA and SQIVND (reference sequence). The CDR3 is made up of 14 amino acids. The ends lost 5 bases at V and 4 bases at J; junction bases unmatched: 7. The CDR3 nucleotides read TGTGCCAGTAGTCACCCAGGGGGGTTCACTGAAGCTTTCTTT. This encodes CASSHPGGFTEAFF.

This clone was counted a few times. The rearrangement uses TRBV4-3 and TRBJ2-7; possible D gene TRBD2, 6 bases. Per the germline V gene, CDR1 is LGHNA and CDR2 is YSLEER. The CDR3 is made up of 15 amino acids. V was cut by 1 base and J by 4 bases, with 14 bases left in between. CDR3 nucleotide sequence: TGCGCCAGCAGCCAAGGGGTCAGGGCGGGATACGAGCAGTACTTC. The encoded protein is CASSQGVRAGYEQYF.

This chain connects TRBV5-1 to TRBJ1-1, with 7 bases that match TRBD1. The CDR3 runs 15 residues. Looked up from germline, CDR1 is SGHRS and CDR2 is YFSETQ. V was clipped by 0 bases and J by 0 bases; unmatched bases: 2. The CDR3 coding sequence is TGCGCCAGCAGCTTGGCGGGACAGATGAACACTGAAGCTTTCTTT. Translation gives CASSLAGQMNTEAFF.

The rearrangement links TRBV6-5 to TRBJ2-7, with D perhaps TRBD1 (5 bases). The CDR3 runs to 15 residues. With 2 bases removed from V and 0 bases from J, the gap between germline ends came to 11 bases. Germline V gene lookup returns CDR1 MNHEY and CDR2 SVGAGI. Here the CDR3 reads CASSYGADSSYEQYF. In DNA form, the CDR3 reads TGTGCCAGCAGTTACGGGGCCGACAGCTCCTACGAGCAGTACTTC.

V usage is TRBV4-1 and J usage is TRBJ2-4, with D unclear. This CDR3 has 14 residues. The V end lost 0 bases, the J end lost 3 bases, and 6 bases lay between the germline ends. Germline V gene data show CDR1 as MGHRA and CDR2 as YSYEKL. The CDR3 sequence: CASSQEPGKNIQYF. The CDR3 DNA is TGCGCCAGCAGCCAAGAACCGGGCAAAAACATTCAGTACTTC.

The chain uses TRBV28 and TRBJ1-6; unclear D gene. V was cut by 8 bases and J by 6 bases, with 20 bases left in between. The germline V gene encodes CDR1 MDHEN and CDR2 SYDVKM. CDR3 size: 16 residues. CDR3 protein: CASVLAGRKGNSPLHF. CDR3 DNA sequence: TGTGCCAGCGTTCTAGCGGGGAGAAAGGGTAATTCACCCCTCCACTTT.

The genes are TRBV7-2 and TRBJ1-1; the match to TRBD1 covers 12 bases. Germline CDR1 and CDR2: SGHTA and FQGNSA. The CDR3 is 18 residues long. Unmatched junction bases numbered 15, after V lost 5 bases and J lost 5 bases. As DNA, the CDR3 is TGTGCCAGCAGCCCTTGGGGGGGGACAGGGGGCTCGAGAACTGAAGCTTTCTTT. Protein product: CASSPWGGTGGSRTEAFF.

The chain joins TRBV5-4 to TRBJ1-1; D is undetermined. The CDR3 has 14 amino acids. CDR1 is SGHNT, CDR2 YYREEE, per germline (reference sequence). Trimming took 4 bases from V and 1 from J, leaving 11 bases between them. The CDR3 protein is CASSRPSGNTEAFF. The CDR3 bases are TGTGCCAGCAGCCGTCCCTCAGGGAACACTGAAGCTTTCTTT. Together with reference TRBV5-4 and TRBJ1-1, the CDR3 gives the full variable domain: ETGVTQSPTHLIKTRGQQVTLRCSSQSGHNTVSWYQQALGQGPQFIFQYYREEENGRGNFPPRFSGLQFPNYSSELNVNALELDDSALYLCASSRPSGNTEAFFGQGTRLTVV.

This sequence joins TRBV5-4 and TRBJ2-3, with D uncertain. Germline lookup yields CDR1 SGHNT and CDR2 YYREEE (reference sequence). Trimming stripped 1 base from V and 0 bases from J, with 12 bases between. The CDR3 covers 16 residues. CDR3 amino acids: CASSLTVLTSTDTQYF. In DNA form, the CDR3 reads TGTGCCAGCAGCTTGACGGTCTTAACTAGCACAGATACGCAGTATTTT. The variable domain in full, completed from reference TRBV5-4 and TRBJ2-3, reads ETGVTQSPTHLIKTRGQQVTLRCSSQSGHNTVSWYQQALGQGPQFIFQYYREEENGRGNFPPRFSGLQFPNYSSELNVNALELDDSALYLCASSLTVLTSTDTQYFGPGTRLTVL.

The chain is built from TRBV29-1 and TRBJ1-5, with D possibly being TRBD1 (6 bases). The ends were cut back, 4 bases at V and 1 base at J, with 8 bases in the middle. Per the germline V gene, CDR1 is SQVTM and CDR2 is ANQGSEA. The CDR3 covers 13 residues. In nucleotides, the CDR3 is TGCAGCGTTGGTCAGGGGAGCAATCAGCCCCAGCATTTT. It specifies CSVGQGSNQPQHF.